This TCR beta chain was obtained from a study of cytomegalovirus exposure and HLA in healthy donors. PCR involved 60 Vbeta and 13 Jbeta primers. The repertoire was sequenced with immunoSEQ multiplex PCR; TCRdb's copy has only in-frame clones and lacks some. The sample is made up of 150,000 or so clones, and the top ten hold around 1.5% of it. General observations from the study: Analysis performed later found 16,951 TCR beta sequences associated with HLA alleles at 0.05 false discovery rate.

A note on this clone: Its antigen is unidentified.

This CDR3 is built from 14 residues. Germline V gene data show CDR1 as KGHSH and CDR2 as LQKENI. Trimming removed 8 bases from V and 4 bases from J; junction bases left unmatched: 7. This receptor was obtained from a woman aged 45-65 years in good health and CMV-seronegative. The V call is TRBV18, the J call TRBJ2-1, with TRBD1 identical over 8 bases. Specimen: PBMCs. CDR3 nucleotides: TGTGCCAGCACCCGGGACAGGCTATACAATGAGCAGTTCTTC. Translation: CASTRDRLYNEQFF.